These T cell receptor beta chains were read from a single sample in a study of blood T cell repertoires in COVID-19. The repertoire was sequenced with immunoSEQ multiplex PCR; TCRdb's copy has only in-frame clones and lacks some. Here the sample spans tens of thousands of clones, about 86% being singletons. Sequenced input: peripheral blood. The receptors shown here come from a woman aged 55-69 years with acute or convalescent COVID-19. The CDR3 runs from the conserved cysteine through the conserved F or W. The D gene is left open where the match is weak. The size of a clone is reported for some rows only, either as once, few or many, or as a class for expanded clones.

>-|-|TRBJ1-4|TRBV7-2
TGTGCCAGCAGCAGCGCCCGGAGGGGTGAAAAACTGTTTTTT
CASSSARRGEKLFF
>-|-|TRBJ1-2|TRBV2
TGTGCCAGCACCTCGGGGGTCAGGGACGGCTATGGCTACACCTTC
CASTSGVRDGYGYTF
>-|-|TRBJ2-7|TRBV11-1
TGTGCCAGCAGCCTAGCCCCTAGAAACGAGCAGTACTTC
CASSLAPRNEQYF
>-|-|TRBJ1-1|TRBV14
TGTGCCAGCAGCCAATGGGGACTCAACACTGAAGCTTTCTTT
CASSQWGLNTEAFF
>-|-|TRBJ2-7|TRBV6-5
TGTGCCAGCAGCCACGGACAGCCGACCTACGAGCAGTACTTC
CASSHGQPTYEQYF
>-|-|TRBJ2-1|TRBV19
TGTGCCAGTAGTATCGCTAGCGCCCATAACAATGAGCAGTTCTTC
CASSIASAHNNEQFF
>-|-|TRBJ1-5|TRBV2
TGTGCCAGCAGTGAAGTTCAGGGGACCCAGCCCCAGCATTTT
CASSEVQGTQPQHF
>-|-|TRBJ1-2|TRBV30
TGTGCCTGGAGTCCCAGGGCCCGGGGGGGCTACACCTTC
CAWSPRARGGYTF
>-|-|TRBJ1-6|TRBV20-1
TGCAGTGCTAGTTTGTCCGACAGGATGAATTCACCCCTCCACTTT
CSASLSDRMNSPLHF
>-|-|TRBJ1-4|TRBV20-1
TGCAGTGCTAGCCTAATGAAAAAGATGTTTTTT
CSASLMKKMFF
>TRBD1|few|TRBJ1-2|TRBV10-3
TGTGCCATCAGTGAGTCGATATCACAGGGGGGCTATGGCTACACCTTC
CAISESISQGGYGYTF
>TRBD1|-|TRBJ1-1|TRBV9
TGTGCCAGCCAGAGATTTGACAGGGTAGATGAAGCTTTCTTT
CASQRFDRVDEAFF
>-|-|TRBJ1-2|TRBV6-5
TGTGCCAGCAGTTACGGAGGAGGGCCACGCTATGGCTACACCTTC
CASSYGGGPRYGYTF
>TRBD1|-|TRBJ2-7|TRBV29-1
TGCAGCGTTGCCCGTCGGGACAGGGGCTACGAGCAGTACTTC
CSVARRDRGYEQYF
>-|-|TRBJ1-5|TRBV5-1
TGCGCCAGCAGCTTCGCGGGAGGAAATCAGCCCCAGCATTTT
CASSFAGGNQPQHF
>-|-|TRBJ1-2|TRBV30
TGTGCCGGAGGGGACTATGGCTACACCTTC
CAGGDYGYTF
>TRBD1|few|TRBJ1-1|TRBV4-1
TGCGCCAGCAGCCAACCCGCCCCTTTTCAGGGGGCCAACACTGAAGCTTTCTTT
CASSQPAPFQGANTEAFF
>-|-|TRBJ1-6|TRBV7-8
TGTGCCAGCAGGAGGGGGGGCCGGGACACCGTACTTTATTCACCCCTCCACTTT
CASRRGGRDTVLYSPLHF
>-|-|TRBJ2-1|TRBV9
TGTGCCAGCAGCGTACTGGCGGGGAACAATGAGCAGTTCTTC
CASSVLAGNNEQFF
>-|-|TRBJ2-1|TRBV12-3/TRBV12-4
TGTGCCAGCAGTTTAGGGGAGCCGATGTTCTTC
CASSLGEPMFF
>-|-|TRBJ2-7|TRBV20-1
TGCAGTGCTAGTGGGGACTCCGGTTTTTACGAGCAGTACTTC
CSASGDSGFYEQYF
>-|-|TRBJ1-2|TRBV28
TGTGCCAGCAGTTTATCTTCTTCGGGGTTGGAATATGGCTACACCTTC
CASSLSSSGLEYGYTF
>TRBD2|-|TRBJ2-1|TRBV9
TGTGCCAGCAGCGGCAGCGGGGGGCGGTTACACAATGAGCAGTTCTTC
CASSGSGGRLHNEQFF
>-|-|TRBJ1-2|TRBV10-1
TGCGCCAGCAGTGCCAGACAGACATATGGCTACACCTTC
CASSARQTYGYTF
>TRBD1|few|TRBJ2-2|TRBV6-1
TGTGCCAGCAGTGAAGGGACAGGGGGTGGGGAGCTGTTTTTT
CASSEGTGGGELFF
>-|-|TRBJ2-5|TRBV7-2
TGTGCCAGCAGCTTCATTTCTAGCAAAGAGACCCAGTACTTC
CASSFISSKETQYF
>TRBD1|-|TRBJ1-4|TRBV3-1/TRBV3-2
TGTGCCAGCAGCGAACGGTACAGGGGTGGGAATGAAAAACTGTTTTTT
CASSERYRGGNEKLFF
>-|-|TRBJ1-1|TRBV12-3/TRBV12-4
TGTGCCAGCAGTTTAGGGCAGGACTTTGAAGCTTTCTTT
CASSLGQDFEAFF
>-|-|TRBJ1-1|TRBV15
TGTGCCACCAGCGGGAGGACCCTGAACACTGAAGCTTTCTTT
CATSGRTLNTEAFF
>TRBD1|-|TRBJ2-4|TRBV19
TGTGCCAGTAGCGAAAGACAGGGCGGAAACATTCAGTACTTC
CASSERQGGNIQYF
>-|-|TRBJ1-1|TRBV30
TGTGCCTGGAGTTTGAGAAACACTGAAGCTTTCTTT
CAWSLRNTEAFF
>-|-|TRBJ2-7|TRBV9
TGTGCCAGCAGCGTTTCAGGGATAGGCCACAACGAGCAGTACTTC
CASSVSGIGHNEQYF
>-|-|TRBJ2-1|TRBV5-1
TGCGCCAGCAGCTTAGGGACTTCCAACAATGAGCAGTTCTTC
CASSLGTSNNEQFF
>TRBD1|-|TRBJ2-1|TRBV19
TGTGCCAGTAGTAAGGGGACAGGGATCGATGAGCAGTTCTTC
CASSKGTGIDEQFF
>TRBD1|few|TRBJ2-7|TRBV3-1/TRBV3-2
TGTGCCAGCAGCCATGGGACAGGGGTCTACGAGCAGTACTTC
CASSHGTGVYEQYF
>-|-|TRBJ1-6|TRBV3-1/TRBV3-2
TGTGCCAGCGGCCAGGGGCGGAGTAATTCACCCCTCCACTTT
CASGQGRSNSPLHF
>-|-|TRBJ1-4|TRBV5-4
TGTGCCAGCAGCCCATCAGGGAATGCTAATGAAAAACTGTTTTTT
CASSPSGNANEKLFF
>-|-|TRBJ1-1|TRBV11-2
TGTGCCAGCAGCTTGGCGGCAGGGGACACTGAAGCTTTCTTT
CASSLAAGDTEAFF
>TRBD1|-|TRBJ2-3|TRBV7-2
TGTGCCAGCAGCTCTCAGGGGGCGCTGGATACGCAGTATTTT
CASSSQGALDTQYF
>-|once|TRBJ2-3|TRBV6-5
TGTGCCAGCAGCGCTAGCGCCCGCACAGATACGCAGTATTTT
CASSASARTDTQYF
>-|-|TRBJ1-2|TRBV3-1/TRBV3-2
TGTGCCAGCAGCGAGTTCACAGGGCTTGGCTACACCTTC
CASSEFTGLGYTF
>-|once|TRBJ1-1|TRBV5-1
TGCGCCAGCAGCCCCTTAGGAGGGGCGAACACTGAAGCTTTCTTT
CASSPLGGANTEAFF
>-|-|TRBJ1-3|TRBV28
TGTGCCAGCAGTTTAGGACAGTGGGCGTCTGGAAACACCATATATTTT
CASSLGQWASGNTIYF
>-|medium-sized|TRBJ2-7|TRBV2
TGTGCCAGCAGTGATGATACATACGAGCAGTACTTC
CASSDDTYEQYF
>-|-|TRBJ2-1|TRBV7-9
TGTGCCAGCGTTAGTACCGCCTACAATGAGCAGTTCTTC
CASVSTAYNEQFF
>-|-|TRBJ1-1|TRBV7-9
TGTGCCAGCAGCTTAGGGCGGGAGAACACTGAAGCTTTCTTT
CASSLGRENTEAFF
>-|-|TRBJ2-4|TRBV19
TGTGCCAGTAGATGGAGGGTAGAATCCGAAAACATTCAGTACTTC
CASRWRVESENIQYF
>TRBD2|-|TRBJ2-5|TRBV5-4
TGTGCCAGCAGCTTCGCGGGAGATCGAAAGACCCAGTACTTC
CASSFAGDRKTQYF
>TRBD2|-|TRBJ2-1|TRBV27
TGTGCCAAGACTAGCGGGAGCTGGCATGAGCAGTTCTTC
CAKTSGSWHEQFF
>-|once|TRBJ2-2|TRBV24-1
TGTGCCACCAGTGATTTTGGCAGGGGAAACACCGGGGAGCTGTTTTTT
CATSDFGRGNTGELFF
>TRBD1|-|TRBJ2-3|TRBV5-1
TGCGCCACGACGACAGGGATTAGCACAGATACGCAGTATTTT
CATTTGISTDTQYF
>-|-|TRBJ1-2|TRBV7-2
TGTGCCAGCAGCTTAACAGGGTTCGACGGCTACACCTTC
CASSLTGFDGYTF